Here is one TCR beta chain with its context. The antigen is undetermined. Extraction and reverse transcription of RNA yielded cDNA as the sequencing template. Profiled with immunoSEQ multiplex PCR; TCRdb holds only in-frame clones, not every one. In the table there are roughly 100,000 clones, 55% of which are singletons. This record belongs to a study of CD8+ T cells in alopecia areata. CD4+ and CD8+ T cells were sorted from PBMCs stained for CD3, CD4 and CD8. The study, taken as a whole, reports: Elevated clonality characterized lesional scalp relative to normal scalp, particularly in alopecia totalis/universalis. Researchers reported that TCR sharing among patients proved less clear than in mice, possibly HLA-linked.

The germline CDR1 and CDR2 sequences are SGHKS and YYEKEE (reference sequence). This CDR3 is built from 15 residues. V was pared by 3 bases and J by 6 bases, with 17 bases between. The rearrangement uses TRBV5-5 and TRBJ2-3, with D tentatively TRBD1 (6 bases). Sequenced input: CD4+ T cells sorted from blood. The TCR sequence derives from a human donor in good health. The CDR3 spells CASSSIQGKRDTQYF. Here the CDR3 DNA reads TGTGCCAGCAGCTCTATTCAGGGGAAAAGGGATACGCAGTATTTT.